The 23 T cell receptor beta chains in this list originate from one sample, sequenced in a study of CD8 T cells in ankylosing spondylitis. The study's findings and limits: Seemingly distinctive of ankylosing spondylitis blood was a TCR beta motif formed by eight highly homologous variants.

These receptors are not linked to any known antigen. A single record per CDR3 protein comes from TCRdb applying MiXCR to the 5' RACE reads. The sample holds approximately 150,000 distinct CDR3 sequences, about 15% seen once. Specimen: blood, either unsorted or a sorted T cell fraction (not recorded which). All receptors derive from a male donor with ankylosing spondylitis.

This clonotype turned up a few times. This rearrangement joins TRBV12-5 to TRBJ1-5, with a tentative D call TRBD1 (5 bases). This CDR3 region has 14 residues. CDR1 and CDR2 (germline): LGHNT, FRNRAP. The V end lost 0 bases, the J end lost 6 bases, and 9 bases lay between the germline ends. CDR3 DNA sequence: TGTGCTAGTGGTTTGGTCTCAGGGAGTCAGCCCCAGCATTTT. It is translated as CASGLVSGSQPQHF. Complete variable domain (other parts from reference TRBV12-5 and TRBJ1-5): DARVTQTPRHKVTEMGQEVTMRCQPILGHNTVFWYRQTMMQGLELLAYFRNRAPLDDSGMPKDRFSAEMPDATLATLKIQPSEPRDSAVYFCASGLVSGSQPQHFGDGTRLSIL.

J is TRBJ1-6 and V is TRBV25-1; no reliable D call. V was trimmed by 4 bases and J by 0 bases, leaving 22 bases between them. The germline V gene encodes CDR1 MGHDK and CDR2 SYGVNS. The CDR3 runs to 20 residues. Written as DNA, the CDR3 is TGTGCCAGCAGTGGACCCCGGAACACGGGCACCTACTCCTATAATTCACCCCTCCACTTT. Its protein is CASSGPRNTGTYSYNSPLHF.

This clonotype was recorded many times. The chain carries TRBV12-3 or TRBV12-4 and TRBJ2-2; D uncertain. The V gene lost 10 bases and the J gene lost 5 bases, with 17 bases spanning the gap. CDR3 length: 14 residues. In DNA form, the CDR3 reads TGTGCCACCCTCGATATAGCCAAAACCGGGGAGCTGTTTTTT. The encoded protein is CATLDIAKTGELFF.

This clonotype occurred a few times. This sequence joins TRBV2 and TRBJ1-5; TRBD1 might be the D (5 bases). This CDR3 spans 16 amino acids. Germline loops: CDR1 SNHLY, CDR2 FYNNEI. With 5 bases removed from V and 0 bases from J, the gap between germline ends came to 14 bases. The CDR3 DNA reads as TGTGCCAGCAGTTTCGGCCCCCAGGGTAGCAATCAGCCCCAGCATTTT. Protein: CASSFGPQGSNQPQHF.

The rearrangement links TRBV4-2 to TRBJ2-7; TRBD1 matches at 9 bases. Trimming at V came to 0 bases and at J to 4 bases, leaving 1 base not matched to a gene. This CDR3 has 14 residues. Germline CDR1 and CDR2: LGHNA and YNFKEQ. The CDR3 here is CASSQEDRGYEQYF. The CDR3 nucleotides are TGTGCCAGCAGCCAAGAGGACAGGGGTTACGAGCAGTACTTC.

This clonotype turned up a few times. The V and J genes are TRBV20-1 and TRBJ2-7, with 7 bases fitting TRBD2. Germline V lookup: CDR1 DFQATT, CDR2 SNEGSKA (reference sequence). The CDR3 loop spans 13 amino acids. Trimming took 3 bases from V and 6 from J; bases not matched to a gene: 8. The CDR3 spells CSASGGRLREQYF. The CDR3 bases are TGCAGTGCTAGCGGGGGGAGACTTCGCGAGCAGTACTTC.

This clonotype was recorded at least ten times. The chain has TRBV12-3 or TRBV12-4 and TRBJ1-1, with no clear D. The V end was cut by 3 bases, the J end by 4 bases, with 3 bases between. The length of the CDR3 is 11 residues. CDR3 in amino acids: CASSFGTEAFF. The CDR3 coding sequence is TGTGCCAGCAGTTTTGGCACTGAAGCTTTCTTT.

Regarding this clonotype: Mismatch with germline at one junction end may stem from a read error. V is TRBV20-1 and J is TRBJ2-1; TRBD1 matches 8 bases. The CDR3 covers 15 residues. CDR1 and CDR2 (germline): DFQATT, SNEGSKA (reference sequence). The CDR3 loop reads CSARERDRPYNEQFF. In DNA form, the CDR3 reads TGCAGTGCTCGAGAACGGGACAGGCCCTACAATGAGCAGTTCTTC.

CDR3 sequence (DNA): TGTGCCAGCAGCTCACTAAGTGTGGAAGCTTTCTTT. Residues: CASSSLSVEAFF. The chain joins TRBV7-9 to TRBJ1-1, with D unresolved. V gave up 4 bases and J gave up 8 bases, with 11 bases separating them. This CDR3 has 12 amino acids. CDR1 is SEHNR and CDR2 is FQNEAQ in the germline V gene (reference sequence).

The CDR3 sequence: CASSSDRDYQPQHF. As DNA, the CDR3 is TGTGCCAGTAGTTCAGACAGGGATTATCAGCCCCAGCATTTT. The chain uses TRBV19 and TRBJ1-5; the match to TRBD1 covers 7 bases. CDR3 length: 14 residues. Germline-derived CDR1 and CDR2 are LNHDA and SQIVND (reference sequence). V gave up 5 bases and J gave up 5 bases; unmatched junction bases: 6.

This chain links TRBV29-1 with TRBJ2-1; 7 bases are a match to TRBD2. Germline V gene lookup returns CDR1 SQVTM and CDR2 ANQGSEA. This CDR3 region has 13 residues. V dropped 4 bases and J dropped 0; count of bases not matched to a gene: 0. The CDR3 protein is CSVGTSSYNEQFF. The CDR3, as DNA: TGCAGCGTTGGGACTAGCTCCTACAATGAGCAGTTCTTC.

This clonotype was found a few times. The V and J genes are TRBV19 and TRBJ2-3; no reliable D call. CDR1 and CDR2 from the germline V gene are LNHDA and SQIVND (reference sequence). This CDR3 is 17 amino acids long. Trimming removed 7 bases from V and 0 bases from J, with 20 bases in between. This CDR3 reads CASNFKRLAPSTDTQYF. DNA of the CDR3: TGTGCCAGTAATTTTAAACGGCTGGCGCCGAGCACAGATACGCAGTATTTT.

The chain uses TRBV7-2 and TRBJ2-1; D unclear. Germline V gene lookup returns CDR1 SGHTA and CDR2 FQGNSA. V gave up 7 bases and J gave up 5 bases, with 12 bases separating them. This CDR3 region has 13 residues. This CDR3 reads CASNLGDNNEQFF. CDR3 nucleotide sequence: TGTGCCAGCAACCTAGGAGATAACAATGAGCAGTTCTTC.

The V gene is TRBV7-9, the J gene TRBJ2-1; D may be TRBD1 (6 bases). The germline V gene has CDR1 SEHNR and CDR2 FQNEAQ (reference sequence). Trimming removed 5 bases from V and 5 bases from J, with 13 bases in between. The CDR3 spans 14 residues. CDR3 loop: CASSPGAGNNEQFF. In nucleotides, the CDR3 is TGTGCCAGCAGCCCAGGGGCCGGTAACAATGAGCAGTTCTTC.

The table lists this clonotype with a few counts. The V call is TRBV27, the J call TRBJ2-5; 8 bases align to TRBD1. The length of the CDR3 is 15 residues. J gave up 3 bases and V 4 bases, and 7 bases lay outside the gene matches. Germline V gene sequence: CDR1 MNHEY, CDR2 SMNVEV (reference sequence). The CDR3 nucleotides are TGTGCCAGCAGTTACCTAGGGACAGGAGAAGAGACCCAGTACTTC. This sequence encodes CASSYLGTGEETQYF.

The chain is built from TRBV7-8 and TRBJ2-7; D gene unclear. Deletions cut 7 bases from V and 0 bases from J, with 13 bases between. The CDR3 is made up of 14 amino acids. Germline lookup yields CDR1 SGHVS and CDR2 FQNEAQ. Written as DNA, the CDR3 is TGTGCCAGCATTTCTGGACGGGCCTCCTACGAGCAGTACTTC. It is translated as CASISGRASYEQYF.

The CDR3 is CAINFDRGSDTQYF. The CDR3 coding sequence is TGTGCCATCAACTTCGACAGGGGCTCAGATACGCAGTATTTT. This chain joins TRBV2 and TRBJ2-3, with 8 bases fitting TRBD1. The germline gives CDR1 SNHLY, CDR2 FYNNEI. The trim removed 10 bases at V and 4 bases at J, leaving 10 bases unmatched. The CDR3 runs 14 residues.

This clonotype was detected a few times. The chain employs TRBV7-9 and TRBJ2-7; TRBD1 might be the D (5 bases). CDR1 is SEHNR and CDR2 is FQNEAQ in the germline V gene (reference sequence). The CDR3 consists of 13 residues. The V gene lost 6 bases and the J gene lost 5 bases, with 14 bases spanning the gap. CDR3 residues: CASSEAGNHEQYF. CDR3 DNA: TGTGCCAGCAGTGAGGCAGGGAACCACGAGCAGTACTTC. The whole variable domain, filled in from reference TRBV7-9 and TRBJ2-7, reads DTGVSQNPRHKITKRGQNVTFRCDPISEHNRLYWYRQTLGQGPEFLTYFQNEAQLEKSRLLSDRFSAERPKGSFSTLEIQRTEQGDSAMYLCASSEAGNHEQYFGPGTRLTVT.

This chain uses TRBV27 with TRBJ2-7, with 9 bases fitting TRBD1. The trim removed 8 bases at V and 4 bases at J, leaving 6 bases unmatched. This CDR3 comprises 13 residues. Germline V CDR1 and CDR2: MNHEY, SMNVEV (reference sequence). CDR3 sequence: CASGLDRGYEQYF. CDR3 DNA: TGTGCCAGCGGGTTGGACAGGGGTTACGAGCAGTACTTC.

This clonotype was seen more than once but under ten times. The chain combines TRBV28 with TRBJ2-7; 10 nucleotides align to TRBD1. Germline assignment: CDR1 MDHEN and CDR2 SYDVKM. Unmatched junction bases numbered 7, after V lost 5 bases and J lost 0 bases. The CDR3 extends over 16 amino acids. The CDR3 spells CASSGDRGFGSYEQYF. CDR3 in DNA: TGTGCCAGCAGTGGGGACAGGGGATTTGGCTCCTACGAGCAGTACTTC.

The rearrangement joins TRBV28 to TRBJ2-7; 9 nucleotides align to TRBD2. J lost 3 bases, V lost 6 bases, and 15 bases had no gene match. The germline V gene has CDR1 MDHEN and CDR2 SYDVKM. The CDR3 runs to 17 residues. The CDR3 DNA sequence: TGTGCCAGCAGGATCGGGTCCGGGACTAGCCTATTCTACGAGCAGTACTTC. This translates into CASRIGSGTSLFYEQYF.

V gene TRBV11-2 combines with J gene TRBJ2-3; D not resolved. The V end was cut by 5 bases, the J end by 4 bases, with 13 bases between. Germline V gene sequence: CDR1 SGHAT, CDR2 FQNNGV. There are 14 residues in the CDR3. CDR3 amino acids: CASSMDALSDTQYF. The CDR3 coding sequence is TGTGCCAGCAGCATGGACGCTTTATCAGATACGCAGTATTTT.

This clonotype was picked up a small number of times. An end of the junction differs from the germline gene, which may be a read error. The chain joins TRBV18 to TRBJ1-4, with D perhaps matching TRBD1 (6 bases). Germline V gene sequence: CDR1 KGHSH, CDR2 LQKENI. The CDR3 length is 17 residues. The CDR3 spells CASSPPVTLGAREKLFF. The DNA of the CDR3 is TGTGCCAGCTCCCCACCTGTTACGTTGGGGGCGCGTGAAAAACTGTTTTTT.